The 3 T cell receptor beta chains below were found in one sample sequenced in a study of identical twins (dated by TCRdb to about 2016). Libraries came from 5' RACE. The instrument was an Illumina HiSeq 2000. TCRdb took the public reads, trimmed them with fastp at Q25, ran MiXCR for clone calling and kept in-frame beta chains. A single entry per CDR3 protein holds the most common genes and DNA from its merged rows. The sample table shows about 500,000 distinct CDR3 sequences, and 13% to 15% are seen once. Approximately 1% of the sample goes to the ten largest clones. These data also featured in a second study, about yellow fever vaccine responses in identical twins.

Sequencing was performed on CD4+ T cells sorted from blood. The receptors stem from a woman in her late teens or twenties in good health.

This sequence joins TRBV3-1 and TRBJ1-1; D is uncertain. CDR1 and CDR2 from the germline V gene are LGHDT and YNNKEL (reference sequence). The CDR3 has 14 residues. V lost 4 bases and J 3 bases, leaving 12 bases between the germline ends. In DNA form, the CDR3 reads TGTGCCAGCAGCCGAGGCGGCTCTGACACTGAAGCTTTCTTT. It is translated as CASSRGGSDTEAFF.

The CDR3 DNA follows: TGTGCCAGCTCCCCCGATGAGGGTCGCAAGGAGACCCAGTACTTC. Translated, it gives CASSPDEGRKETQYF. This chain joins TRBV18 and TRBJ2-5; a possible D gene is TRBD2 (5 bases). V was pared by 6 bases and J by 5 bases, with 19 bases between. From germline, CDR1 is KGHSH and CDR2 LQKENI. The CDR3 length is 15 residues.

This chain uses TRBV7-9 with TRBJ1-2; a weak D match, TRBD1 (6 bases). The ends were cut back, 1 base at V and 5 bases at J, with 14 bases in the middle. Germline V gene lookup returns CDR1 SEHNR and CDR2 FQNEAQ (reference sequence). The CDR3 contains 15 residues. CDR3 loop: CASSLETGDLYGYTF. The CDR3 DNA is TGTGCCAGCAGCTTAGAGACAGGAGACTTATATGGCTACACCTTC.